This is a list of T cell receptor beta chains from one sample in a study of blood T cell repertoires in COVID-19. Using immunoSEQ multiplex PCR, the repertoire was profiled, and TCRdb retains in-frame clones only, with some absent. The sample yields about 160,000 clones, about 87% seen once. The sample taken for sequencing was peripheral blood. Every receptor here comes from a woman between 65 and 79 years old with COVID-19, enrolled during active disease. Each CDR3 is given with its conserved first and last residue. The D gene is left open where the match is weak. The size of a clone is reported for some rows only, either as once, few or many, or as a class for expanded clones.

d_gene	abundance	v_gene	j_gene	CDR3nt	CDR3aa
-	-	TRBV3-1/TRBV3-2	TRBJ2-7	TGTGCCAGCAGCCACTCAACAGGGTATTGGCTAAGCTACGAGCAGTACTTC	CASSHSTGYWLSYEQYF
-	-	TRBV6-2/TRBV6-3	TRBJ2-7	TGTGCCAGCAGTTATGGGCAGGGGATCAACTACGAGCAGTACTTC	CASSYGQGINYEQYF
-	-	TRBV5-5	TRBJ1-2	TGTGCCAGCAGCTGGAGTCAGCGTATTAACTATGGCTACACCTTC	CASSWSQRINYGYTF
-	-	TRBV11-2	TRBJ2-1	TGTGCCAGCAGCTTTATGAGGGCAGCCAATGAGCAGTTCTTC	CASSFMRAANEQFF
-	-	TRBV2	TRBJ1-3	TGTGCCAGCAGTCGTGGGGCAGGGGCTGGAAACACCATATATTTT	CASSRGAGAGNTIYF
TRBD2	-	TRBV2	TRBJ2-3	TGTGCCAGCAGTGCTGGCGGGGGAGGCACAGATACGCAGTATTTT	CASSAGGGGTDTQYF
-	-	TRBV19	TRBJ1-2	TGTGCCAGTACCTCAGCGCACAGGGAGCATGGCTACACCTTC	CASTSAHREHGYTF
TRBD2	-	TRBV3-1/TRBV3-2	TRBJ2-3	TGTGCCAGCAGCCAAAGTTCGACTAGCGGGGGGCATACGCAGTATTTT	CASSQSSTSGGHTQYF
-	-	TRBV6-5	TRBJ2-2	TGTGCCAGCAGTTACTCCTTATCACAGGGACCCGGGGAGCTGTTTTTT	CASSYSLSQGPGELFF
TRBD2	-	TRBV7-2	TRBJ2-5	TGTGCCAGCAGCTTAGCCGGGACTAGCGGGGGGGTAGGCCAAGAGACCCAGTACTTC	CASSLAGTSGGVGQETQYF
TRBD1	-	TRBV6-1	TRBJ1-5	TGTGCCAGCAGTGAAGGGGACAGGGGGTTTTGGCAGCCCCAGCATTTT	CASSEGDRGFWQPQHF
-	few	TRBV5-1	TRBJ2-7	TGCGCCAGCAGGGGGAGGTCAGTCGAGCAGTACTTC	CASRGRSVEQYF
TRBD2	few	TRBV27	TRBJ2-5	TGTGCCAGCAGTTTAGGGATGGCGGGGGGAGAGACCCAGTACTTC	CASSLGMAGGETQYF
-	-	TRBV6-5	TRBJ2-3	TGTGCCAGCAGTCCCGGGTCAGTGTTCGATACGCAGTATTTT	CASSPGSVFDTQYF
-	-	TRBV4-1	TRBJ2-5	TGCGCCAGCAGCCAAGTTCCAGGTCGAGAGACCCAGTACTTC	CASSQVPGRETQYF
TRBD1	-	TRBV7-9	TRBJ1-5	TGTGCCAGCAGCCGGGGACAGGGTTTCAATCAGCCCCAGCATTTT	CASSRGQGFNQPQHF
-	-	TRBV5-1	TRBJ1-1	TGCGCCAGCAGCTTGGCCGGACACCCCACTGAAGCTTTCTTT	CASSLAGHPTEAFF
-	-	TRBV5-1	TRBJ1-4	TGCGCCAGCAGCTTGTTATGGCCTGCGGGGAGCAATGAAAAACTGTTTTTT	CASSLLWPAGSNEKLFF
TRBD2	-	TRBV19	TRBJ2-3	TGTGCCAGTAGTATCACGGGGGGAAGCACAGATACGCAGTATTTT	CASSITGGSTDTQYF
-	-	TRBV21-1	TRBJ2-1	TGTGCCAGCAGCTCACCGGGAACTAGCGGGGATGAGCAGTTCTTC	CASSSPGTSGDEQFF
-	-	TRBV6-5	TRBJ2-1	TGTGCCAGCAGATCTCCCTACAATGAGCAGTTCTTC	CASRSPYNEQFF
TRBD2	-	TRBV2	TRBJ2-1	TGTGCCAGCAGGGACCCGGGACTAGCGGTAGGGGACGAGCAGTTCTTC	CASRDPGLAVGDEQFF
-	few	TRBV7-2	TRBJ2-7	TGTGCCAGCAGCTCGGGACTTGCGATCAGCTCCTACGAGCAGTACTTC	CASSSGLAISSYEQYF
TRBD1	-	TRBV7-2	TRBJ2-5	TGTGCCAGCTCGACGCAGACAGGGGGAAAGACCCAGTACTTC	CASSTQTGGKTQYF
-	-	TRBV11-1	TRBJ1-6	TGTGCCAGCAGCTTAGAAGGTACGGGGGTACGTTCACCCCTCCACTTT	CASSLEGTGVRSPLHF
-	-	TRBV30	TRBJ1-5	TGTGCCTGGAGTTTCGCAGGGCGAGACGGGCAGCCCCAGCATTTT	CAWSFAGRDGQPQHF
-	-	TRBV5-1	TRBJ2-1	TGCGCCAGCAGCCCGCCCGGAAAGGGGGGGCTCGGTGAGCAGTTCTTC	CASSPPGKGGLGEQFF
TRBD2	-	TRBV10-2	TRBJ2-1	TGCGCCAGCAGAATAAGAGCCGGGACTAGCGGGGGTAATGAGCAGTTCTTC	CASRIRAGTSGGNEQFF
-	-	TRBV20-1	TRBJ2-1	TGCAGTGCTATTTCCCGGAATGAGCAGTTCTTC	CSAISRNEQFF
-	-	TRBV19	TRBJ1-5	TGTGCCAGTAGTATGGGCGGCAATCAGCCCCAGCATTTT	CASSMGGNQPQHF
-	-	TRBV10-2	TRBJ1-1	TGCGCCAGCAGGCGGGGGGACGTCATGAACACTGAAGCTTTCTTT	CASRRGDVMNTEAFF
TRBD1	-	TRBV27	TRBJ1-1	TGTGCCAGCACCCTAGGGACAGTTGAGATGAACACTGAAGCTTTCTTT	CASTLGTVEMNTEAFF
-	-	TRBV5-5	TRBJ1-1	TGTGCCAGCAGCCGTCTACCGCGTCCCAAGGAGACTGAAGCTTTCTTT	CASSRLPRPKETEAFF
-	-	TRBV2	TRBJ1-6	TGTGCCAGCATACGCCCGGGAGTCGCGAGCTCCTATAATTCGCCCCTCCACTTT	CASIRPGVASSYNSPLHF
-	-	TRBV28	TRBJ2-7	TGTGCCAGCAGTTTACCTCAAGAGGGCGGGTTCGAGCAGTACTTC	CASSLPQEGGFEQYF
TRBD2	-	TRBV5-4	TRBJ2-1	TGTGCCAGCAGCTGGGGACTAGCGGGGGAGCAGTTCTTC	CASSWGLAGEQFF